These 30 T cell receptor beta chains were all obtained from the same sample, sequenced in a study of T cell repertoires in cytomegalovirus infection. MiXCR was run by TCRdb on the reads, yielding one entry per CDR3 protein. The table has 300,000 to 450,000 distinct CDR3 sequences, around 18% seen once; the top ten hold 7.5% to 9.5%. Sequenced material: PBMCs. These receptors all stem from a human donor in good health (CMV status not recorded). Some clones in this sample may be carry-over from other donors' samples.

This clonotype has ten or more counts. The chain is built from TRBV7-2 and TRBJ2-3; a weak D match, TRBD1 (5 bases). There are 16 residues in the CDR3. Germline V gene data show CDR1 as SGHTA and CDR2 as FQGNSA. V was shortened by 2 bases and J by 0 bases, with 12 bases between the two germline ends. In nucleotides, the CDR3 is TGTGCCAGCAGCTTAAGACAGCCTTCTAGCACAGATACGCAGTATTTT. Amino acid sequence: CASSLRQPSSTDTQYF.

The chain couples TRBV23-1 to TRBJ1-1, with TRBD1 identical over 10 bases. TRBV23-1 qualifies as an ORF whose function is uncertain. The CDR3 consists of 18 residues. V was pared by 0 bases and J by 4 bases, with 11 bases of the junction left unmatched. This CDR3 reads CASSQSFDRGPGGTEAFF. The CDR3 coding sequence is TGCGCCAGCAGTCAATCGTTTGACAGGGGGCCTGGAGGCACTGAAGCTTTCTTT.

This clonotype was detected a few times. The chain carries TRBV19 and TRBJ1-5; D call uncertain. Germline CDR1 reads LNHDA; CDR2 reads SQIVND (reference sequence). The V end lost 5 bases, the J end lost 9 bases, and 14 bases lay between the germline ends. The CDR3 is 13 amino acids. Here the CDR3 DNA reads TGTGCCAGTAGTGGCGGCCTCCTCGGGCCCCAGCATTTT. Residues: CASSGGLLGPQHF.

The rearrangement joins TRBV20-1 to TRBJ2-5, with a possible D match to TRBD1 (6 bases). Germline CDR1 DFQATT, CDR2 SNEGSKA (reference sequence). This CDR3 spans 15 amino acids. The germline V and J ends were trimmed by 3 bases and 5 bases, with 19 bases remaining between them. In nucleotides, the CDR3 is TGCAGTGCTAGGGGAAGTAGCAGGGGCTGGGAGACCCAGTACTTC. Amino acids: CSARGSSRGWETQYF.

As regards this clonotype: It may be a read error: a sequence one base away is much more abundant. The V and J genes are TRBV7-8 and TRBJ1-2; a weak D match, TRBD1 (6 bases). Germline V gene lookup returns CDR1 SGHVS and CDR2 FQNEAQ. CDR3 length: 15 amino acids. The V gene lost 0 bases and the J gene lost 3 bases, with 11 bases spanning the gap. CDR3 amino acids: CASSLALGADYGYTF. DNA of the CDR3: TGTGCCAGCAGCTTAGCGCTGGGGGCAGACTATGGCTACACCTTC.

This clonotype has only a few counts. The chain is built from TRBV19 and TRBJ2-7, with D possibly matching TRBD1 (5 bases). This CDR3 spans 13 amino acids. Trimming shortened V by 3 bases and J by 3 bases, and 9 bases separated the two germline ends. Germline V CDR1 and CDR2: LNHDA, SQIVND (reference sequence). The CDR3 DNA is TGTGCCAGTAGTATCCGACAGAGCTACGAGCAGTACTTC. Its protein product is CASSIRQSYEQYF.

This clonotype has just a few counts. The chain combines TRBV11-2 with TRBJ2-1; D possibly corresponds to TRBD2 (6 bases). Deletions cut 5 bases from V and 6 bases from J, with 29 bases between. The CDR3 contains 19 residues. Germline lookup yields CDR1 SGHAT and CDR2 FQNNGV. For the CDR3, the DNA is TGTGCCAGCAGCCCCCGGACTAACTTATACGGGACGGATAGCAATGAGCAGTTCTTC. Translation gives CASSPRTNLYGTDSNEQFF.

The chain is built from TRBV7-2 and TRBJ1-1, with 10 bases that match TRBD1. Germline CDR1 and CDR2: SGHTA and FQGNSA. This CDR3 comprises 15 residues. V was clipped by 5 bases and J by 5 bases; unmatched bases: 8. CDR3 sequence: CASSPRDRGRTEAFF. CDR3 nucleotides: TGTGCCAGCAGCCCAAGAGACAGGGGGCGTACTGAAGCTTTCTTT.

This clonotype was seen at least ten times. Here the CDR3 reads CASSQERTSQGDIQYF. The CDR3 bases are TGCGCCAGCAGCCAAGAGAGGACTAGTCAAGGGGACATTCAGTACTTC. The V call is TRBV4-3, the J call TRBJ2-4; 7 bases are a match to TRBD2. Trimming took 0 bases from V and 8 from J; bases not matched to a gene: 10. Germline loops: CDR1 LGHNA, CDR2 YSLEER. CDR3 length equals 16 residues.

The genes are TRBV9 and TRBJ2-5; D tentatively reads TRBD1 or TRBD2 (6 bases each). The V end was cut by 0 bases, the J end by 1 base, with 13 bases between. The CDR3 runs to 16 residues. The germline V gene encodes CDR1 SGDLS and CDR2 YYNGEE. The DNA of the CDR3 is TGTGCCAGCAGCGTAGCTCCGGGGGCACTCCAAGAGACCCAGTACTTC. This sequence encodes CASSVAPGALQETQYF.

This clonotype was found many times. This rearrangement joins TRBV10-3 to TRBJ2-5, with no clear D. V was cut by 3 bases and J by 5 bases, with 10 bases left in between. CDR3 size: 13 residues. Germline V gene sequence: CDR1 ENHRY, CDR2 SYGVKD. CDR3 amino acids: CAISEYSSETQYF. The CDR3 DNA follows: TGTGCCATCAGTGAATATTCTTCCGAGACCCAGTACTTC.

The chain joins TRBV12-3 or TRBV12-4 to TRBJ1-1; D gene uncertain. Trimming took 5 bases from V and 5 from J, leaving 12 bases between them. The CDR3 consists of 13 residues. The CDR3 is CASSGDPGTEAFF. As DNA, the CDR3 is TGTGCCAGCAGTGGAGATCCGGGGACTGAAGCTTTCTTT.

In DNA form, the CDR3 reads TGTGCCAGCAGTGACCCTACTTCCATGAACACTGAAGCTTTCTTT. As protein: CASSDPTSMNTEAFF. The rearrangement joins TRBV2 to TRBJ1-1; D is unclear. The CDR3 contains 15 residues. V lost 3 bases and J 0 bases, leaving 11 bases between the germline ends. Germline V gene data show CDR1 as SNHLY and CDR2 as FYNNEI.

This clonotype has only a few counts. V is TRBV5-6 and J is TRBJ2-3; TRBD2 matches 10 bases. The germline V gene has CDR1 SGHDT and CDR2 YYEEEE. CDR3 size: 16 residues. V dropped 2 bases and J dropped 2; count of bases not matched to a gene: 5. CDR3 in DNA: TGTGCCAGCAGCTTCCCTCTAGCGGGGGTCACAGATACGCAGTATTTT. Protein sequence: CASSFPLAGVTDTQYF.

This clonotype was seen at least ten times. The V and J genes are TRBV27 and TRBJ2-1; TRBD2 aligns across 8 bases. The CDR3 loop spans 15 amino acids. Germline V gives CDR1 MNHEY, CDR2 SMNVEV (reference sequence). J was trimmed by 0 bases and V by 6 bases; bases with no gene match: 4. The CDR3 DNA follows: TGTGCCAGCAGGAATGGACTAGCCTCCTACAATGAGCAGTTCTTC. As protein: CASRNGLASYNEQFF.

This chain links TRBV11-2 with TRBJ2-3, with D possibly being TRBD1 (6 bases). Germline CDR1 SGHAT, CDR2 FQNNGV. The V end was cut by 3 bases, the J end by 10 bases, with 17 bases between. The CDR3 consists of 14 residues. CDR3 region: CASSLGTPLAPQYF. The CDR3 region has the DNA TGTGCCAGCAGCTTGGGGACACCTCTCGCTCCGCAGTATTTT.

This clonotype occurred many times. The V and J genes are TRBV12-3 or TRBV12-4 and TRBJ2-3; D possibly corresponds to TRBD2 (6 bases). This CDR3 is built from 14 residues. V lost 6 bases to trimming and J lost 2 bases, with 12 bases between them. CDR3 loop: CASRPGLPTDTQYF. CDR3 nucleotides: TGTGCCAGCAGACCTGGACTACCCACAGATACGCAGTATTTT.

Many counts were recorded for this clonotype. The rearrangement uses TRBV14 and TRBJ1-1; the D is unclear. The V end was cut by 0 bases, the J end by 2 bases, with 13 bases between. CDR3 length equals 16 residues. Germline loops: CDR1 SGHDN, CDR2 FVKESK. Here the CDR3 reads CASSQESLGFNTEAFF. CDR3 sequence (DNA): TGTGCCAGCAGCCAAGAGTCGCTGGGGTTTAACACTGAAGCTTTCTTT.

In the case of this clonotype: An end of the junction differs from the germline gene, which may be a read error. The chain uses TRBV4-1 and TRBJ1-4, with D possibly being TRBD1 (5 bases). The germline V gene has CDR1 MGHRA and CDR2 YSYEKL. CDR3 size: 13 residues. CDR3 region: CASSRGPLEKLLF. The CDR3 DNA reads as TGCGCCAGCAGCCGGGGACCTCTTGAAAAACTGCTTTTT.

This chain uses TRBV2 with TRBJ1-5; no firm D call. CDR1 SNHLY and CDR2 FYNNEI come from the germline V gene. CDR3 length: 14 residues. Trimming cost V 8 bases and J 11 bases, with 22 bases left between them. The CDR3 bases are TGTGCCAGCGCGCCGGCTACGAAAGGTGGGTCCCAGCATTTT. Translation: CASAPATKGGSQHF.

V usage is TRBV7-7 and J usage is TRBJ2-1; TRBD1 matches 10 bases. The CDR3 covers 15 residues. Germline V gives CDR1 SSHAT, CDR2 FNYEAQ (reference sequence). The V gene end was trimmed by 1 base and the J gene end by 6 bases; junction bases not matched to a gene: 3. The CDR3 sequence: CASSLGQGAANEQFF. The CDR3 DNA is TGTGCCAGCAGCTTAGGACAGGGGGCCGCCAATGAGCAGTTCTTC.

This clonotype has at least ten counts. The chain recombines TRBV7-2 with TRBJ2-1; 8 bases are a match to TRBD1. Losses at the gene ends were 2 bases for V and 7 bases for J; bases not matched to a gene: 10. Germline values: CDR1 SGHTA, CDR2 FQGNSA. The CDR3 is 16 amino acids. CDR3 amino acids: CASSLIGQGAANEQFF. CDR3 sequence (DNA): TGTGCCAGCAGCTTAATCGGGCAGGGGGCGGCGAATGAGCAGTTCTTC.

This sequence joins TRBV24-1 and TRBJ2-3; D gene uncertain. Trimming removed 4 bases at V and 4 bases at J, with 5 bases between. The CDR3 contains 12 residues. Looked up from germline, CDR1 is KGHDR and CDR2 is SFDVKD. CDR3 in DNA: TGTGCCACCAGTGACTGGGCAGATACGCAGTATTTT. Residues: CATSDWADTQYF.

The chain links TRBV7-2 to TRBJ1-4, with 7 bases aligning to TRBD1. This CDR3 spans 12 amino acids. CDR1 and CDR2 from the germline V gene are SGHTA and FQGNSA. V shed 8 bases and J 8 bases; nucleotides not matched to a gene: 5. DNA of the CDR3: TGTGCCAGCGGGACAGCAGGGGAAAAACTGTTTTTT. This sequence encodes CASGTAGEKLFF.

There are a few counts of this clonotype. This rearrangement joins TRBV5-4 to TRBJ2-4, with 9 nucleotides matching TRBD1. The V segment lost 1 base and the J segment 9 bases; nucleotides outside the gene matches: 5. This CDR3 region has 14 residues. CDR1 and CDR2 (germline): SGHNT, YYREEE (reference sequence). Here the CDR3 reads CASSLRQGGLIQYF. As DNA, the CDR3 is TGTGCCAGCAGCTTGCGACAGGGGGGTCTCATTCAGTACTTC. Based on the CDR3 plus reference TRBV5-4 and TRBJ2-4, the full variable domain is ETGVTQSPTHLIKTRGQQVTLRCSSQSGHNTVSWYQQALGQGPQFIFQYYREEENGRGNFPPRFSGLQFPNYSSELNVNALELDDSALYLCASSLRQGGLIQYFGAGTRLSVL.

This clonotype occurred a few times. V usage is TRBV7-8 and J usage is TRBJ2-1, with a tentative D call TRBD2 (6 bases). Germline V gene data show CDR1 as SGHVS and CDR2 as FQNEAQ. The CDR3 totals 13 residues. Trimming removed 4 bases at V and 6 bases at J, with 10 bases between. The CDR3 DNA follows: TGTGCCAGCAGCTCAGGACTACGCAATGAGCAGTTCTTC. The encoded protein is CASSSGLRNEQFF.

The chain joins TRBV4-3 to TRBJ1-5; D gene ambiguous. The V gene lost 1 base and the J gene lost 2 bases, with 6 bases spanning the gap. Germline CDR1 LGHNA, CDR2 YSLEER. This CDR3 is built from 14 residues. This CDR3 is CASSQVQGNQPQHF. The CDR3 region has the DNA TGCGCCAGCAGCCAAGTCCAGGGCAATCAGCCCCAGCATTTT.

With respect to this clonotype: A much larger clone sits a single nucleotide away, making a read error possible. This chain connects TRBV2 to TRBJ2-7; D could derive from TRBD1 or TRBD2 (7 bases each). Germline assignment: CDR1 SNHLY and CDR2 FYNNEI. CDR3 length: 12 residues. The CDR3 reads CAGREGAREQYF. The CDR3 nucleotides read TGTGCCGGCAGGGAGGGGGCACGAGAGCAGTACTTC.

The V gene is TRBV5-1, the J gene TRBJ2-3, with 8 bases aligning to TRBD2. Germline V gene data show CDR1 as SGHRS and CDR2 as YFSETQ. There are 14 residues in the CDR3. The junction had 6 bases not matched to a gene; V was cut back by 4 bases and J by 5 bases. The CDR3 DNA sequence: TGCGCCAGCAGCGTAAGCGGGGGCCGAGATACGCAGTATTTT. Its translation: CASSVSGGRDTQYF.

The V gene is TRBV20-1, the J gene TRBJ2-3; weak D call: TRBD2 (5 bases). V lost 5 bases to trimming and J lost 4 bases, with 13 bases between them. CDR3 length equals 13 residues. Germline CDR1 reads DFQATT; CDR2 reads SNEGSKA (reference sequence). The CDR3 loop reads CSAPNPGADTQYF. DNA for the CDR3: TGCAGTGCTCCAAACCCCGGGGCAGATACGCAGTATTTT.